A single sample is the source of the 23 T cell receptor beta chains below, sequenced in a study of blood T cell repertoires in COVID-19. The table came from immunoSEQ multiplex PCR; TCRdb's copy has only in-frame clones and leaves some out. Altogether approximately 140,000 clones are present, around 83% being singletons, with the ten largest covering 8% to 9%. Source material: peripheral blood. All receptors derive from a man younger than 45 with COVID-19, enrolled during active disease.

This clone has only one observation. The chain uses TRBV7-8 and TRBJ1-5; 9 nucleotides line up with TRBD1. There are 16 residues in the CDR3. Germline-derived CDR1 and CDR2 are SGHVS and FQNEAQ. The V and J ends lost 5 bases and 4 bases, in that order; junction bases with no gene match: 9. CDR3 DNA: TGTGCCAGCAGCCCAAGGGGACAGGGCTGGAATCAGCCCCAGCATTTT. This translates into CASSPRGQGWNQPQHF.

The chain combines TRBV7-9 with TRBJ2-1; 11 positions agree with TRBD2. Germline CDR1 is SEHNR and CDR2 is FQNEAQ (reference sequence). Unmatched junction bases numbered 18, after V lost 5 bases and J lost 6 bases. The CDR3 totals 19 residues. CDR3 residues: CASSPGGLAGGQLFNEQFF. DNA for the CDR3: TGTGCCAGCAGCCCCGGAGGGCTAGCGGGAGGCCAGTTGTTCAATGAGCAGTTCTTC.

The chain employs TRBV6-5 and TRBJ1-1, with 8 bases fitting TRBD1. V lost 9 bases to trimming and J lost 0 bases; unmatched junction nucleotides: 9. This CDR3 has 15 amino acids. Germline CDR1 and CDR2: MNHEY and SVGAGI. The CDR3 DNA reads TGTGCCAGTCCTAGACAGGGGCTTATGAACACTGAAGCTTTCTTT. Amino acid sequence: CASPRQGLMNTEAFF.

The CDR3 nucleotides read TGTGCCAGCAGCTTAGACAGGGACACTTACGAGCAGTACTTC. Its translation is CASSLDRDTYEQYF. The chain couples TRBV5-4 to TRBJ2-7; 7 bases agree with TRBD1. The CDR3 consists of 14 residues. Germline CDR1 is SGHNT and CDR2 is YYREEE (reference sequence). Trimming took 2 bases from V and 4 from J; bases not matched to a gene: 6.

The CDR3 nucleotides are TGTGCCAGCAGTTACTCGGGACAGAACACCGGGGAGCTGTTTTTT. Translation gives CASSYSGQNTGELFF. This sequence joins TRBV6-6 and TRBJ2-2, with a tentative D call TRBD1 (6 bases). This CDR3 contains 15 residues. Between the trimmed V and J ends, which lost 0 bases and 1 base, there was a span of 6 bases. Germline CDR1 reads MNHNY; CDR2 reads SVGAGI (reference sequence).

The J gene is TRBJ1-2, the V gene TRBV29-1, with a possible D match to TRBD1 (6 bases). Between the trimmed V and J ends, which lost 5 bases and 5 bases, there was a span of 18 bases. Germline lookup yields CDR1 SQVTM and CDR2 ANQGSEA. The CDR3 sequence is 14 residues long. The CDR3, as DNA: TGCAGCGTTTCCAGGGACACAAGCGGTTATGGCTACACCTTC. Protein: CSVSRDTSGYGYTF.

J is TRBJ1-2 and V is TRBV7-9; D is uncertain. The CDR3 spans 16 residues. Trimming pared 1 base from V and 2 bases from J, leaving 14 bases between. CDR1 and CDR2 from the germline V gene are SEHNR and FQNEAQ (reference sequence). This CDR3 is CASSLGRNTENYGYTF. In nucleotides, the CDR3 is TGTGCCAGCAGCTTAGGCCGGAATACAGAGAACTATGGCTACACCTTC.

This chain links TRBV10-2 with TRBJ1-3; maybe TRBD1 (5 bases). Germline V lookup: CDR1 WSHSY, CDR2 SAAADI. CDR3 length equals 15 residues. With 4 bases removed from V and 0 bases from J, the gap between germline ends came to 10 bases. The CDR3 spells CASSVAGHSGNTIYF. The CDR3 DNA sequence: TGCGCCAGCAGTGTGGCAGGACACTCTGGAAACACCATATATTTT.

J is TRBJ2-3 and V is TRBV2; no definite D call. The length of the CDR3 is 12 residues. V was clipped by 7 bases and J by 3 bases, with 8 bases between them. Germline CDR1 and CDR2: SNHLY and FYNNEI. The CDR3 is CASTAETDTQYF. For the CDR3, the DNA is TGTGCCAGCACGGCGGAAACAGATACGCAGTATTTT.

V usage is TRBV7-2 and J usage is TRBJ2-5; 7 bases align to TRBD1. After removal of 5 bases from V and 4 bases from J, the junction contained 4 bases not matched to a gene. The CDR3 consists of 13 residues. CDR1 is SGHTA and CDR2 is FQGNSA in the germline V gene. Written as DNA, the CDR3 is TGTGCCAGCAGCACGCGGACAGGAGAGACCCAGTACTTC. Residues: CASSTRTGETQYF.

The V and J genes are TRBV5-1 and TRBJ2-2, with 8 bases aligning to TRBD1. The CDR3 covers 15 residues. CDR1 is SGHRS and CDR2 is YFSETQ in the germline V gene. J gave up 5 bases and V 4 bases, and 7 bases lay outside the gene matches. The CDR3 DNA follows: TGCGCCAGCAGCCCCGGACAGGGAGTAACCGGGGAGCTGTTTTTT. Residues: CASSPGQGVTGELFF.

This rearrangement joins TRBV6-6 to TRBJ2-1, with a possible D match to TRBD2 (6 bases). In germline, CDR1 is MNHNY, CDR2 SVGAGI (reference sequence). CDR3 size: 14 residues. The V gene lost 5 bases and the J gene lost 4 bases, with 12 bases spanning the gap. This CDR3 is CASSQVGGYNEQFF. For the CDR3, the DNA is TGTGCCAGCAGTCAGGTTGGAGGGTACAATGAGCAGTTCTTC.

J is TRBJ2-7 and V is TRBV29-1, with TRBD1 identical over 7 bases. The CDR3 totals 15 residues. Germline V gene sequence: CDR1 SQVTM, CDR2 ANQGSEA. Germline trimming cut 6 bases from V and 3 bases from J; bases unmatched to any gene: 14. For the CDR3, the DNA is TGCAGCGTCCGACCAGGTACAGGGGAATACTACGAGCAGTACTTC. Translation: CSVRPGTGEYYEQYF.

V and J are TRBV11-2 and TRBJ2-7; 9 nucleotides match TRBD2. The V segment lost 5 bases and the J segment 4 bases; nucleotides outside the gene matches: 15. The germline CDR1 and CDR2 sequences are SGHAT and FQNNGV. The CDR3 contains 17 residues. CDR3 in amino acids: CASSTAKTLAGRYEQYF. CDR3 bases: TGTGCCAGCAGCACCGCGAAAACCCTAGCGGGAAGATACGAGCAGTACTTC.

The rearrangement uses TRBV27 and TRBJ1-3; D perhaps matches TRBD1 (5 bases). V lost 6 bases to trimming and J lost 3 bases, with 15 bases between them. The germline V gene has CDR1 MNHEY and CDR2 SMNVEV (reference sequence). The CDR3 extends over 15 amino acids. CDR3 protein: CASSPWWGGGNTIYF. CDR3 DNA sequence: TGTGCCAGCAGCCCCTGGTGGGGGGGTGGAAACACCATATATTTT.

J is TRBJ2-1 and V is TRBV3-1 (or the pseudogene TRBV3-2); 14 bases match TRBD2. The V gene end was trimmed by 6 bases and the J gene end by 6 bases; junction bases not matched to a gene: 10. Per germline, CDR1 LGHDT and CDR2 YNNKEL (reference sequence). The CDR3 sequence is 17 residues long. CDR3 protein: CASRDNRGTSGSNEQFF. Written as DNA, the CDR3 is TGTGCCAGCAGGGACAACCGGGGGACTAGCGGGAGCAATGAGCAGTTCTTC.

The V and J genes are TRBV6-5 and TRBJ1-6; 7 positions match TRBD1. CDR3 length: 14 residues. V gave up 8 bases and J gave up 7 bases; unmatched junction bases: 8. In germline, CDR1 is MNHEY, CDR2 SVGAGI. Here the CDR3 DNA reads TGTGCCAGCCTTCAGACAGGGCAGAATTCACCCCTCCACTTT. Its protein product is CASLQTGQNSPLHF.

This chain uses TRBV12-3 or TRBV12-4 with TRBJ1-3; no clear D gene. V dropped 7 bases and J dropped 4 bases, with 11 bases sitting between them. This CDR3 spans 13 amino acids. CDR3 coding DNA: TGTGCCAGCACTCTCCACGGGGGAAACACCATATATTTT. This translates into CASTLHGGNTIYF.

The count of this clone is one. The chain recombines TRBV2 with TRBJ1-4; D unclear. Deletions cut 10 bases from V and 8 bases from J, with 14 bases between. Germline CDR1 is SNHLY and CDR2 is FYNNEI. CDR3 length: 12 residues. In nucleotides, the CDR3 is TGTGCCATCGGGGTTGGACGGGAAAAACTGTTTTTT. This codes for CAIGVGREKLFF.

The chain joins TRBV6-6 to TRBJ2-5; possible D gene TRBD1, 7 bases. This CDR3 has 13 amino acids. CDR1 is MNHNY and CDR2 is SVGAGI in the germline V gene (reference sequence). Deletions cut 7 bases from V and 6 bases from J, with 15 bases between. The DNA of the CDR3 is TGTGCCAGCACCCGGGGGACAGAAAAGACCCAGTACTTC. Protein sequence: CASTRGTEKTQYF.

The V gene is TRBV2, the J gene TRBJ2-1, with 13 nucleotides matching TRBD2. Germline CDR1 SNHLY, CDR2 FYNNEI. The CDR3 length is 15 residues. V gave up 7 bases and J gave up 3 bases; unmatched junction bases: 3. DNA of the CDR3: TGTGCCAGCACCCGGACTAGCGGGAGCTACAATGAGCAGTTCTTC. This translates into CASTRTSGSYNEQFF.

This chain uses TRBV24-1 with TRBJ2-5, with 14 bases matching TRBD2. Looked up from germline, CDR1 is KGHDR and CDR2 is SFDVKD. The CDR3 runs 19 residues. V shed 3 bases, J shed 5 bases, and the junction held 13 bases outside the gene matches. CDR3 nucleotides: TGTGCCACCAGTGATCACCGACTAGCGGGAGGGCTGATTGGGGAGACCCAGTACTTC. Translating it yields CATSDHRLAGGLIGETQYF.

The V and J genes are TRBV19 and TRBJ2-3, with TRBD1 identical over 9 bases. The CDR3 is 15 amino acids. V shed 5 bases and J 2 bases; nucleotides not matched to a gene: 5. Germline V lookup: CDR1 LNHDA, CDR2 SQIVND (reference sequence). In DNA, the CDR3 is TGTGCCAGTAGTCTCCGGACAGGGGTCACAGATACGCAGTATTTT. The encoded protein is CASSLRTGVTDTQYF. Full variable domain (rest looked up from reference TRBV19 and TRBJ2-3): DGGITQSPKYLFRKEGQNVTLSCEQNLNHDAMYWYRQDPGQGLRLIYYSQIVNDFQKGDIAEGYSVSREKKESFPLTVTSAQKNPTAFYLCASSLRTGVTDTQYFGPGTRLTVL.